Here is one TCR beta chain with its context. For TCRbeta, the library was prepared with unique molecular identifiers. TCRdb re-derived calls from the PCR reads in MiXCR, one entry per CDR3 protein. The sample shows 450,000 to 600,000 distinct CDR3 sequences, 32% of them seen only once. The sample comes from a study of T-cell reconstitution after alpha-beta-depleted transplantation in children. The length of the CDR3 is 12 residues. Trimming removed 0 bases from V and 5 bases from J, with 5 bases in between. Germline V CDR1 and CDR2: PRHDT, FYEKMQ (reference sequence). The chain recombines TRBV13 with TRBJ2-7; D gene ambiguous. This material consisted of PBMCs from the stem cell graft donor, taken from the stem cell graft. The sequence was collected from a human donor who donated a stem cell graft to a child with aplastic anemia. This CDR3 reads CASSLGTNEQYF. The CDR3 nucleotides read TGTGCCAGCAGCTTAGGAACAAACGAGCAGTACTTC.